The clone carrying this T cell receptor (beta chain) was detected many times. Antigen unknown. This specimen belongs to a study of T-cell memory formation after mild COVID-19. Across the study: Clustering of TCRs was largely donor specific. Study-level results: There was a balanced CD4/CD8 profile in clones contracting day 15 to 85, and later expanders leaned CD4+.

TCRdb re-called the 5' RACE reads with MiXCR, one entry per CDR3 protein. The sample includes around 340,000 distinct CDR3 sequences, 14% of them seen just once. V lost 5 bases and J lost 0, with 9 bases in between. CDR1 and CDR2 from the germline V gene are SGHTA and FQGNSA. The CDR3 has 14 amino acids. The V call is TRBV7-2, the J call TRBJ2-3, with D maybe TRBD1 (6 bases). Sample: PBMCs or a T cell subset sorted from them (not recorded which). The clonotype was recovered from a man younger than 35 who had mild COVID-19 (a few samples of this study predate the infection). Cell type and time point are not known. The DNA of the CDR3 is TGTGCCAGCAGCCGACAGGTTAGCACAGATACGCAGTATTTT. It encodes CASSRQVSTDTQYF.